One and the same sample provided the 18 T cell receptor beta chains below, sequenced in a study of T cell changes during pregnancy in multiple sclerosis. The data were produced by immunoSEQ multiplex PCR, yet TCRdb's version contains in-frame clones alone and is incomplete. The table lists tens of thousands of clones, around 93% of them singletons. Sequencing was performed on CD4+ T cells from peripheral blood mononuclear cells, taken in the third trimester of pregnancy. The receptors were sampled from a female donor with multiple sclerosis, enrolled in a pregnancy study.

This sequence joins TRBV28 and TRBJ2-7; tentatively, D is TRBD2 (6 bases). Germline CDR1 is MDHEN and CDR2 is SYDVKM. CDR3 length: 13 amino acids. V was shortened by 10 bases and J by 2 bases, with 15 bases between the two germline ends. CDR3 sequence reads: CATCGTGPYEQYF. The CDR3 DNA is TGTGCCACCTGCGGGACGGGACCCTACGAGCAGTACTTC. Supplemented by reference TRBV28 and TRBJ2-7, the full variable domain reads DVKVTQSSRYLVKRTGEKVFLECVQDMDHENMFWYRQDPGLGLRLIYFSYDVKMKEKGDIPEGYSVSREKKERFSLILESASTNQTSMYLCATCGTGPYEQYFGPGTRLTVT.

The chain employs TRBV25-1 and TRBJ1-6; D gene unclear. With 1 base removed from V and 3 bases from J, the gap between germline ends came to 10 bases. The CDR3 extends over 16 amino acids. Germline CDR1 MGHDK, CDR2 SYGVNS. CDR3 amino acids: CASSESLAFYNSPLHF. CDR3 DNA sequence: TGTGCCAGCAGTGAATCCCTAGCCTTCTATAATTCACCCCTCCACTTT.

This clone was detected only once. The V call is TRBV4-3, the J call TRBJ2-1, with D possibly being TRBD1 (6 bases). Germline V gene lookup returns CDR1 LGHNA and CDR2 YSLEER. Between the trimmed V and J ends, which lost 4 bases and 7 bases, there was a span of 17 bases. This CDR3 is 15 amino acids long. This CDR3 is CASSPQGIETNEQFF. The CDR3 DNA is TGCGCCAGCAGCCCACAGGGAATAGAGACAAATGAGCAGTTCTTC.

This clone appeared a few times. The rearrangement joins TRBV6-6 to TRBJ1-1, with D tentatively TRBD1 (5 bases). Looked up from germline, CDR1 is MNHNY and CDR2 is SVGAGI (reference sequence). V shed 6 bases and J shed 7 bases, with 15 bases lying between them. The CDR3 length is 13 residues. Here the CDR3 reads CASRRLSQGEAFF. The CDR3 nucleotides are TGTGCCAGCAGGCGTCTAAGTCAGGGTGAAGCTTTCTTT.

The sample holds one count of this clone. The CDR3 protein is CASSRVASVVGSNTEAFF. The CDR3 coding sequence is TGCGCCAGCAGCCGAGTCGCCTCGGTGGTTGGTTCGAACACTGAAGCTTTCTTT. The V call is TRBV4-1, the J call TRBJ1-1; unclear D gene. V was clipped by 4 bases and J by 1 base, with 22 bases between them. Germline CDR1 is MGHRA and CDR2 is YSYEKL. The CDR3 covers 18 residues.

V usage is TRBV10-3 and J usage is TRBJ2-1; 8 nucleotides align to TRBD2. Germline V CDR1 and CDR2: ENHRY, SYGVKD. The CDR3 is made up of 12 amino acids. Germline trimming cut 11 bases from V and 8 bases from J; bases unmatched to any gene: 8. CDR3 bases: TGTGCCTACGGTCGGGAGGGCGATGAGCAGTTCTTC. It codes for CAYGREGDEQFF.

V is TRBV30 and J is TRBJ2-5, with TRBD2 matching over 7 bases. After removal of 1 base from V and 5 bases from J, the junction contained 4 bases not matched to a gene. The CDR3 spans 13 residues. In germline, CDR1 is GTSNPN, CDR2 SVGIG (reference sequence). This CDR3 reads CAWSGLLAETQYF. The CDR3 region has the DNA TGTGCCTGGAGTGGGTTACTAGCGGAGACCCAGTACTTC.

About this clone itself: The same CDR3 also results from other DNA sequences found in this sample. In nucleotides, the CDR3 is TGTGCCAGTAGGGACAGCTCCATGAACACTGAAGCTTTCTTT. It is translated as CASRDSSMNTEAFF. The V and J genes are TRBV19 and TRBJ1-1, with D possibly matching TRBD1 (6 bases). This CDR3 is built from 14 residues. CDR1 and CDR2 (germline): LNHDA, SQIVND (reference sequence). V lost 6 bases and J 0 bases, leaving 11 bases between the germline ends.

The gene calls are TRBV4-1 and TRBJ1-5; D unresolved. CDR1 and CDR2 from the germline V gene are MGHRA and YSYEKL. The CDR3 covers 13 residues. Trimming left V 1 base short and J 7 bases short, with 8 bases between. This CDR3 is CASSQVAGQPQHF. DNA for the CDR3: TGCGCCAGCAGCCAAGTCGCGGGCCAGCCCCAGCATTTT.

CDR3 DNA sequence: TGTGCCAGCAGCTTAGTGCGGATGAACACTGAAGCTTTCTTT. Its protein product is CASSLVRMNTEAFF. The genes are TRBV7-8 and TRBJ1-1, with D unresolved. The germline CDR1 and CDR2 sequences are SGHVS and FQNEAQ. The CDR3 consists of 14 residues. V was pared by 1 base and J by 0 bases, with 6 bases between.

The DNA for the CDR3 is TGTGCCAGCACGCTACGGGGGGCCACCGGGGAGCTGTTTTTT. It is translated as CASTLRGATGELFF. The chain links TRBV6-6 to TRBJ2-2, with D maybe TRBD2 (7 bases). The ends were cut back, 7 bases at V and 4 bases at J, with 13 bases in the middle. Germline values: CDR1 MNHNY, CDR2 SVGAGI (reference sequence). The CDR3 sequence is 14 residues long.

J is TRBJ2-7 and V is TRBV5-1; TRBD1 matches at 10 bases. J lost 2 bases, V lost 2 bases, and 7 bases had no gene match. The CDR3 runs to 16 residues. The germline V gene encodes CDR1 SGHRS and CDR2 YFSETQ. Written as DNA, the CDR3 is TGCGCCAGCAGCTTTGGTCCGGGACAGGGGACCTACGAGCAGTACTTC. Protein sequence: CASSFGPGQGTYEQYF.

This rearrangement joins TRBV4-1 to TRBJ1-5; possible D gene TRBD1, 5 bases. The CDR3 has 16 amino acids. The V end was cut by 0 bases, the J end by 7 bases, with 16 bases between. Germline values: CDR1 MGHRA, CDR2 YSYEKL. DNA of the CDR3: TGCGCCAGCAGCCAAGATCCTTCCAGGGATGGCCAGCCCCAGCATTTT. Its translation: CASSQDPSRDGQPQHF.

The chain recombines TRBV29-1 with TRBJ1-3; TRBD1 agrees at 7 bases. Trimming took 5 bases from V and 4 from J; bases not matched to a gene: 14. Germline V gene data show CDR1 as SQVTM and CDR2 as ANQGSEA. The CDR3 is 16 amino acids. The chain's CDR3 is CSVHLTGTQFGNTIYF. DNA of the CDR3: TGCAGCGTTCATCTGACAGGGACACAGTTCGGAAACACCATATATTTT.

The chain employs TRBV11-3 and TRBJ2-1, with TRBD1 matching 7 bases. Germline trimming cut 5 bases from V and 4 bases from J; bases unmatched to any gene: 8. This CDR3 is 15 amino acids long. Germline CDR1 SGHNT, CDR2 YENEEA. The CDR3 DNA sequence: TGTGCCAGCAGCCCCGGGACAGAGTATTACAATGAGCAGTTCTTC. Translation: CASSPGTEYYNEQFF.

This chain links TRBV7-2 with TRBJ1-1; 8 positions agree with TRBD1. Trimming removed 3 bases from V and 0 bases from J; junction bases left unmatched: 3. This CDR3 spans 15 amino acids. Germline CDR1 reads SGHTA; CDR2 reads FQGNSA. The CDR3 nucleotides are TGTGCCAGCAGCTTTACGACAGGGGTGAACACTGAAGCTTTCTTT. It codes for CASSFTTGVNTEAFF.

In DNA, the CDR3 is TGTGCCAGCACCGGAACGAGACAGGGTGTAAATGAGCAGTTCTTC. Translating gives CASTGTRQGVNEQFF. The V call is TRBV25-1, the J call TRBJ2-1; 7 nucleotides align to TRBD1. Germline loops: CDR1 MGHDK, CDR2 SYGVNS. Germline trimming cut 7 bases from V and 7 bases from J; bases unmatched to any gene: 13. The CDR3 runs to 15 residues. The whole variable domain, filled in from reference TRBV25-1 and TRBJ2-1, reads EADIYQTPRYLVIGTGKKITLECSQTMGHDKMYWYQQDPGMELHLIHYSYGVNSTEKGDLSSESTVSRIRTEHFPLTLESARPSHTSQYLCASTGTRQGVNEQFFGPGTRLTVL.

The gene calls are TRBV6-5 and TRBJ2-1, with 7 positions matching TRBD2. This CDR3 comprises 15 residues. After removal of 4 bases from V and 3 bases from J, the junction contained 6 bases not matched to a gene. The V gene's germline CDR1 is MNHEY and CDR2 SVGAGI. CDR3 DNA: TGTGCCAGCAGTTTGGGGGGGACGTTCTACAATGAGCAGTTCTTC. This gives the protein CASSLGGTFYNEQFF.